Below are 2 T cell receptor beta chains sequenced from a single sample in a study of blood T cell repertoires in COVID-19. Assay: immunoSEQ multiplex PCR; the TCRdb copy retains only in-frame clones and omits some. The sample shows 100,000 to 140,000 clones, 60% to 85% of them seen only once. The sequenced sample consisted of peripheral blood. The source of these receptors is a man in his 70s with acute or convalescent COVID-19.

This clone was picked up one time. The chain couples TRBV9 to TRBJ2-7, with D possibly being TRBD1 (6 bases). Germline values: CDR1 SGDLS, CDR2 YYNGEE. The V gene lost 0 bases and the J gene lost 4 bases, with 14 bases spanning the gap. The CDR3 covers 15 residues. In nucleotides, the CDR3 is TGTGCCAGCAGCGTAGGGGTCCAGGGGCGGTACGAGCAGTACTTC. It is translated as CASSVGVQGRYEQYF.

This chain links TRBV19 with TRBJ1-4; a weak D match, TRBD1 (6 bases). The CDR3 contains 16 residues. V lost 7 bases and J 4 bases, leaving 19 bases between the germline ends. Looked up from germline, CDR1 is LNHDA and CDR2 is SQIVND (reference sequence). The CDR3: CASTRSGGDYNEKLFF. CDR3 in DNA: TGTGCCAGTACCAGATCGGGGGGCGACTATAATGAAAAACTGTTTTTT. Looking up the rest from reference TRBV19 and TRBJ1-4 gives the full variable domain: DGGITQSPKYLFRKEGQNVTLSCEQNLNHDAMYWYRQDPGQGLRLIYYSQIVNDFQKGDIAEGYSVSREKKESFPLTVTSAQKNPTAFYLCASTRSGGDYNEKLFFGSGTQLSVL.